The 9 T cell receptor beta chains in this list originate from one sample, sequenced in a study of shared clonotypes between healthy human individuals. The method was immunoSEQ multiplex PCR; TCRdb's version includes in-frame clones alone and lacks a portion of them. The profile shows more than 400,000 clones, 70% to 80% of them singletons. The specimen was PBMCs. The receptors were sampled from a middle-aged woman in good health. Some clones in this sample may be carry-over from other donors' samples.

This clone was recorded many times. Other DNA sequences within the sample encode an identical CDR3. Here the CDR3 reads CASSLRLYGYTF. The CDR3 nucleotides read TGTGCCAGCAGCCTTCGACTGTATGGCTACACCTTC. V gene TRBV28 combines with J gene TRBJ1-2; D is unresolved. Trimming left V 6 bases short and J 5 bases short, with 10 bases between. This CDR3 is 12 amino acids long. Germline loops: CDR1 MDHEN, CDR2 SYDVKM.

The genes are TRBV4-2 and TRBJ2-3; the match to TRBD2 covers 8 bases. CDR1 is LGHNA and CDR2 is YNFKEQ in the germline V gene. This CDR3 contains 16 residues. Trimming took 1 base from V and 0 from J; bases not matched to a gene: 3. The CDR3 sequence: CASSQGLATSTDTQYF. DNA for the CDR3: TGTGCCAGCAGCCAAGGACTAGCGACAAGCACAGATACGCAGTATTTT.

This rearrangement joins TRBV2 to TRBJ1-4, with 7 positions matching TRBD1. The CDR3 loop spans 14 amino acids. The V gene end was trimmed by 4 bases and the J gene end by 14 bases; junction bases not matched to a gene: 13. Germline V gene data show CDR1 as SNHLY and CDR2 as FYNNEI. This CDR3 reads CASSGTGSLTRLFF. The CDR3 DNA is TGTGCCAGCAGTGGGACAGGCTCTCTCACCCGGCTGTTTTTT.

Here the CDR3 DNA reads TGTGCCAGCAGTTCGTCCGACTCTGGAAACACCATATATTTT. Amino acid sequence: CASSSSDSGNTIYF. This chain joins TRBV27 and TRBJ1-3; D uncertain. The CDR3 loop spans 14 amino acids. Germline CDR1 reads MNHEY; CDR2 reads SMNVEV (reference sequence). V lost 4 bases and J 0 bases, leaving 7 bases between the germline ends.

The J gene is TRBJ2-3, the V gene TRBV18, with D perhaps TRBD2 (6 bases). The V end was cut by 1 base, the J end by 1 base, with 24 bases between. This CDR3 is built from 20 residues. The germline V gene encodes CDR1 KGHSH and CDR2 LQKENI. CDR3 coding DNA: TGTGCCAGCTCACCACGGGACTCCCGACTCATCCAGACCGGCACAGATACGCAGTATTTT. Translated: CASSPRDSRLIQTGTDTQYF.

This clone was observed once. V is TRBV15 and J is TRBJ1-2; D remains ambiguous. Trimming took 0 bases from V and 8 from J, leaving 16 bases between them. Looked up from germline, CDR1 is LNHNV and CDR2 is YYDKDF (reference sequence). CDR3 length equals 15 residues. In nucleotides, the CDR3 is TGTGCCACCAGCAGAGATTCTTCAGGCCTGAGGGGCTACACCTTC. This sequence encodes CATSRDSSGLRGYTF. Drawing the rest from reference TRBV15 and TRBJ1-2, the complete variable domain is DAMVIQNPRYQVTQFGKPVTLSCSQTLNHNVMYWYQQKSSQAPKLLFHYYDKDFNNEADTPDNFQSRRPNTSFCFLDIRSPGLGDTAMYLCATSRDSSGLRGYTFGSGTRLTVV.

This clone was seen a handful of times. This chain uses TRBV2 with TRBJ2-3; the D is unclear. The CDR3 has 14 amino acids. CDR1 is SNHLY and CDR2 is FYNNEI in the germline V gene. Trimming took 3 bases from V and 4 from J, leaving 11 bases between them. The DNA of the CDR3 is TGTGCCAGCAGTGATCAGGTGGGCTCAGATACGCAGTATTTT. It translates to CASSDQVGSDTQYF.

The V call is TRBV5-1, the J call TRBJ2-7; 9 positions agree with TRBD2. J gave up 5 bases and V 0 bases, and 6 bases lay outside the gene matches. CDR1 is SGHRS, CDR2 YFSETQ, per germline. This CDR3 is built from 15 residues. CDR3 bases: TGCGCCAGCAGCTTGGCCGGGACTAGCAACCACGAGCAGTACTTC. Its protein is CASSLAGTSNHEQYF.

The chain carries TRBV11-3 and TRBJ2-1; either TRBD1 or TRBD2 may fit D (5 bases each). This CDR3 is 13 amino acids long. Trimming removed 5 bases at V and 5 bases at J, with 10 bases between. Germline CDR1 is SGHNT and CDR2 is YENEEA. CDR3 in amino acids: CASSPGADNEQFF. CDR3 nucleotide sequence: TGTGCCAGCAGCCCCGGGGCAGACAATGAGCAGTTCTTC.